The present TCR beta chain was sequenced within a study of blood T cell repertoires in COVID-19 (dated by TCRdb to the early 2020s). Regarding the complete study: Samples covering the acute and convalescent phases of COVID-19 were provided by collaborators in the United States, Italy and Spain. The prospective study material was composed of cDNA or gDNA derived from T cells, B-cell-depleted T cells, or PBMCs. Deeply sampled blood TCRbeta repertoires from subjects exposed to, actively infected with, or recovered from COVID-19 were included in the dataset. The repertoires were made available in a free public database intended to serve as a resource for research on the immune response to SARS-CoV-2. Samples were obtained from the ongoing ImmuneRACE study (first 160 participants) and from about 1,300 subjects provided by 6 global collaborators. Nearly every sample came with metadata listing a de-identified subject ID, COVID-19 status, age in years and sex. HLA class I and class II types, where available, came from metadata supplied by the sample provider rather than from assay-based typing. The study at large found these results: How much clinical and demographic metadata was included differed by source and by participant, and the metadata was provided uncurated.

Comment on this clone: The specificity of this receptor is unknown. No base qualities exist here, and no much larger clone lies one base off it.

The immunoSEQ Assay, a bias-controlled multiplex PCR, was used to amplify TCRbeta CDR3 regions from genomic DNA. For the original study's pipeline: The number of nucleated cells in each sample was estimated from the amplification of reference gene primers within the assay. To quantify the absolute abundance of each unique TCRbeta CDR3 rearrangement, sequence reads were collapsed and filtered. For each sample, productive Simpson clonality was calculated as the square root of Simpson's diversity index over productive rearrangements. TCRdb took over this immuneACCESS table, retaining in-frame rearrangements with V and J assigned. Such tables are incomplete; in checked studies, under half of the missing clones stem from an unresolved V gene, and the remainder is unexplained. That table is the source of V, J and clone size, and D and trimming were worked out from the DNA. Counted in this sample were roughly 250,000 clones; 88% of them appeared once. The ten largest clones take up 0.9% to 1% of the sample.

The CDR3, cysteine through phenylalanine, is 14 amino acids long. Only the CDR3 region is kept as DNA, spanning 42 bases read in frame from base 1. V is cut by 5 bases and J by 4 bases, and the space between the germline ends is 12 bases. The germline V gene (reference sequence) gives CDR1 as MNHEY and CDR2 as SMNVEV. Samples from volunteer blood donors who had recovered from COVID-19 were contributed by a second Seattle source. Collaborating institutions collected whole blood in K2EDTA tubes following their own protocols. For TCRbeta analysis, collaborators shipped samples in one of three forms: frozen whole blood, isolated PBMCs, or DNA extracted from either of those sample types.

The V and J genes are TRBV27 and TRBJ1-5; there is no confident call for the D gene. The receptor comes from a woman aged 40 to 55 who had recovered from COVID-19. Sequencing used peripheral blood. In nucleotide form, the sequence is TGTGCCAGCAGTCCCTCGCGCCCAAATCAGCCCCAGCATTTT. Its amino acids are CASSPSRPNQPQHF.